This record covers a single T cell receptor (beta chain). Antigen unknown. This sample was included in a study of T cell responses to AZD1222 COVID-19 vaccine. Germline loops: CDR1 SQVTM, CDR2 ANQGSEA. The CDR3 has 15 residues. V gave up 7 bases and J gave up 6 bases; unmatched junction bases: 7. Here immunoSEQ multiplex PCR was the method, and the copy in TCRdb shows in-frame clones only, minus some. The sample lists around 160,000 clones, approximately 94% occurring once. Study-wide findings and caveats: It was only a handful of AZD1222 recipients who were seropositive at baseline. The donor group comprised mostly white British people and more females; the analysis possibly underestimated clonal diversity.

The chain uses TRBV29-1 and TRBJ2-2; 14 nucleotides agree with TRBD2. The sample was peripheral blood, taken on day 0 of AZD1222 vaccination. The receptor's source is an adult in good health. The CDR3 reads CSANLGLAGAGELFF. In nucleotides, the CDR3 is TGCAGCGCCAACCTGGGACTAGCGGGAGCCGGGGAGCTGTTTTTT.